The 5 T cell receptor beta chains in this list originate from one sample, sequenced in a study of shared clonotypes between healthy human individuals. Sequenced by immunoSEQ multiplex PCR; TCRdb stores in-frame clones only, minus some. The profile shows around 2.5 million clones, approximately 93% of them singletons. The sample consisted of naive CD4+ T cells from PBMCs. Sample subset: CD45RA+ positively selected. Source of these receptors: a man aged 18 to 35 in good health. Some clones in this sample may be carry-over from other donors' samples.

The chain couples TRBV19 to TRBJ1-3, with TRBD1 matching over 7 bases. Looked up from germline, CDR1 is LNHDA and CDR2 is SQIVND (reference sequence). The CDR3 is 16 residues long. The trim removed 4 bases at V and 0 bases at J, leaving 6 bases unmatched. Written as DNA, the CDR3 is TGTGCCAGTAGTAGACAGGGAAGTATCTCTGGAAACACCATATATTTT. This sequence encodes CASSRQGSISGNTIYF.

CDR3 nucleotide sequence: TGTGCCAGCAGTTCAACGGGCCTGGGCCACAATGAGCAGTTCTTC. Amino acid sequence: CASSSTGLGHNEQFF. This chain uses TRBV28 with TRBJ2-1; D gene unclear. Trimming stripped 4 bases from V and 5 bases from J, with 15 bases between. CDR1 and CDR2 (germline): MDHEN, SYDVKM. The length of the CDR3 is 15 residues.

The chain joins TRBV2 to TRBJ1-3, with 8 bases lining up with TRBD1. The CDR3 extends over 16 amino acids. Germline V gives CDR1 SNHLY, CDR2 FYNNEI. Losses at the gene ends were 5 bases for V and 4 bases for J; bases not matched to a gene: 10. DNA for the CDR3: TGTGCCAGCAGTCCACGGACAGGGCTGCCCGGAAACACCATATATTTT. It is translated as CASSPRTGLPGNTIYF. Full variable domain (remainder filled in from reference TRBV2 and TRBJ1-3): EPEVTQTPSHQVTQMGQEVILRCVPISNHLYFYWYRQILGQKVEFLVSFYNNEISEKSEIFDDQFSVERPDGSNFTLKIRSTKLEDSAMYFCASSPRTGLPGNTIYFGEGSWLTVV.

The J gene is TRBJ1-2, the V gene TRBV15; the D gene is possibly TRBD1 (6 bases). Per the germline V gene, CDR1 is LNHNV and CDR2 is YYDKDF (reference sequence). CDR3 length: 12 residues. The V end was cut by 0 bases, the J end by 13 bases, with 12 bases between. CDR3 DNA sequence: TGTGCCACCAGCAGAGATCGGGGGGCATGCACCTTC. The encoded protein is CATSRDRGACTF.

This clone was seen once. The rearrangement links TRBV7-6 to TRBJ2-2, with D perhaps matching TRBD1 (6 bases). The ends were cut back, 0 bases at V and 3 bases at J, with 11 bases in the middle. CDR3 length: 16 residues. Per the germline V gene, CDR1 is SGHVS and CDR2 is FNYEAQ. This CDR3 is CASSLARGVDTGELFF. DNA of the CDR3: TGTGCCAGCAGCTTAGCCAGGGGCGTTGACACCGGGGAGCTGTTTTTT.